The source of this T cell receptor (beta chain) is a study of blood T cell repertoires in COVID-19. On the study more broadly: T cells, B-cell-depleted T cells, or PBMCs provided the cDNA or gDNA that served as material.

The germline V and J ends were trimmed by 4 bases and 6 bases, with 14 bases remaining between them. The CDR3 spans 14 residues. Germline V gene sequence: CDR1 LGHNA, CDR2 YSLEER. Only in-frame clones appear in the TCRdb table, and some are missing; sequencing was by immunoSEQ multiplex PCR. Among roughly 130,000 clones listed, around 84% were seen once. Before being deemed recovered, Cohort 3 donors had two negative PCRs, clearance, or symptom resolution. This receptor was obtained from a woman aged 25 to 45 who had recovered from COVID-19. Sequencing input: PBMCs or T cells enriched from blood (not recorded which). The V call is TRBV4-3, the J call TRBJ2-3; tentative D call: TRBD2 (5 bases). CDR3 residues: CASSLSIERDTQYF. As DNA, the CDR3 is TGCGCCAGCAGCCTGTCAATTGAGCGGGATACGCAGTATTTT.